This T cell receptor (beta chain) emerged from a study of patients and donors after allogeneic stem cell transplantation. A single record per CDR3 protein comes from TCRdb applying MiXCR to the RT-PCR reads. The repertoire holds about 150,000 distinct CDR3 sequences, nearly 25% seen once, with 20% to 30% in the top ten. This clonotype was counted between two and nine times. V shed 0 bases and J 4 bases; nucleotides not matched to a gene: 8. The CDR3 spans 17 residues. CDR1 and CDR2 from the germline V gene are KGHDR and SFDVKD. This chain links TRBV24-1 with TRBJ1-5, with 7 bases fitting TRBD1. This TCR was recovered from a human donor who was either an allogeneic HSCT recipient or a stem cell or donor lymphocyte infusion donor (not recorded which). It is not recorded whose cells these are; they may come from a transplant donor. The material sequenced was blood, either unsorted or a sorted T cell fraction (not recorded which). The CDR3 reads CATSDLRGTEGNQPQHF. CDR3 bases: TGTGCCACCAGTGATTTGCGAGGGACAGAAGGAAATCAGCCCCAGCATTTT.